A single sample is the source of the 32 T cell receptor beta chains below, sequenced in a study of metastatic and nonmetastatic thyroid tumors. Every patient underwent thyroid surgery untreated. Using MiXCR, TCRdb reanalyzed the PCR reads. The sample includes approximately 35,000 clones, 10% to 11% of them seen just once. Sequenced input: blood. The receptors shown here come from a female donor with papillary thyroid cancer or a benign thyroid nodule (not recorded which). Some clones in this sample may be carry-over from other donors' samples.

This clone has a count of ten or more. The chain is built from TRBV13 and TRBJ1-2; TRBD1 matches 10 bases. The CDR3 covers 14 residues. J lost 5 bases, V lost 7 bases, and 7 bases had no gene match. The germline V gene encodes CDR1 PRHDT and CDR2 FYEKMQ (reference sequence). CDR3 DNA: TGTGCCAGCACCCGGGACAGGGGTGGTTATGGCTACACCTTC. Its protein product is CASTRDRGGYGYTF.

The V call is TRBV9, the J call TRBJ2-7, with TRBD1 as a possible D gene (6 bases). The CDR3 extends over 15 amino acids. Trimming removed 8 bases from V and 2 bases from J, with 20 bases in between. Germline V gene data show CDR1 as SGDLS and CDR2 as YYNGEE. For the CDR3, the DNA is TGTGCCAGTGGAAAGGGGGACACTTCAACCTACGAGCAGTACTTC. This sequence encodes CASGKGDTSTYEQYF. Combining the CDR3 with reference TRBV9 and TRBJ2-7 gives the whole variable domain DSGVTQTPKHLITATGQRVTLRCSPRSGDLSVYWYQQSLDQGLQFLIQYYNGEERAKGNILERFSAQQFPDLHSELNLSSLELGDSALYFCASGKGDTSTYEQYFGPGTRLTVT.

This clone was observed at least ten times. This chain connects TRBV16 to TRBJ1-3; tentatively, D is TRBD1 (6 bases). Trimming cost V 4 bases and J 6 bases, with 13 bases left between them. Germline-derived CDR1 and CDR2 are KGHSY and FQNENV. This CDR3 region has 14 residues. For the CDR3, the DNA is TGTGCCAGCAGCCCATGGCCAGGGGCAAACACCATATATTTT. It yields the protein CASSPWPGANTIYF.

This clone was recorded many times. CDR3 nucleotides: TGTGCCAGCAGTGAACAGGCGAACACTGAAGCTTTCTTT. Translated, it gives CASSEQANTEAFF. This rearrangement joins TRBV6-4 to TRBJ1-1, with a possible D match to TRBD1 (5 bases). CDR3 length: 13 residues. Trimming took off 3 bases at V and 1 base at J, with 6 bases between the two ends. In germline, CDR1 is MRHNA, CDR2 SNTAGT.

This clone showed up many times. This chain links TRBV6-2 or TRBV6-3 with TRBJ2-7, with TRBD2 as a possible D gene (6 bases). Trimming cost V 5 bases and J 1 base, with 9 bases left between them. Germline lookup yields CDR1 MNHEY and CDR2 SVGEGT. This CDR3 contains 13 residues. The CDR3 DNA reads TGTGCCAGCAGTCCCGGGGGATCCTACGAGCAGTACTTC. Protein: CASSPGGSYEQYF.

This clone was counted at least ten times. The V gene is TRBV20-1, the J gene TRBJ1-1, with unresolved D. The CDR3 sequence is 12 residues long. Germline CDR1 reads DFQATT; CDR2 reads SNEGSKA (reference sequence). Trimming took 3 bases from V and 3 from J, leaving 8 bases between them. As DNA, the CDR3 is TGCAGTGCTAGTCGGGTGTACACTGAAGCTTTCTTT. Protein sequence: CSASRVYTEAFF.

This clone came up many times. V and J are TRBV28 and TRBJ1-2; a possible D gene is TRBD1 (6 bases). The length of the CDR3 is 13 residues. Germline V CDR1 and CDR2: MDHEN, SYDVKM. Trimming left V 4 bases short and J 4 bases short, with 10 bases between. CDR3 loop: CASSSQGSYGYTF. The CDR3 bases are TGTGCCAGCAGTTCACAGGGTAGCTATGGCTACACCTTC.

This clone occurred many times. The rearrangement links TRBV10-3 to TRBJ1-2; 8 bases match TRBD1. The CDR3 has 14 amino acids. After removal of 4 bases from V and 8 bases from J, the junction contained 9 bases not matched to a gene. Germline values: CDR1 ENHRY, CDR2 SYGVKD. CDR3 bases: TGTGCCATCAGTGGGGGGACAGGCATCGTGGGCTACACCTTC. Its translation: CAISGGTGIVGYTF.

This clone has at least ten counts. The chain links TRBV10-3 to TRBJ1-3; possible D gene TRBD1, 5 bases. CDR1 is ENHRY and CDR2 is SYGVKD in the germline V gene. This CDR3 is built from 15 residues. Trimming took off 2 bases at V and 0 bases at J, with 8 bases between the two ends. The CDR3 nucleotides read TGTGCCATCAGTGAGGCCGGGGCCTCTGGAAACACCATATATTTT. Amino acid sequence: CAISEAGASGNTIYF.

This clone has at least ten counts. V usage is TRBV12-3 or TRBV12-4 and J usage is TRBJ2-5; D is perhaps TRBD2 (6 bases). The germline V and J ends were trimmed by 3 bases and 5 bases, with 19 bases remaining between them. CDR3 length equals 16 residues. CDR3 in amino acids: CASSFGRQGGVETQYF. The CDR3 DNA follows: TGTGCCAGCAGTTTTGGTCGCCAGGGAGGTGTTGAGACCCAGTACTTC.

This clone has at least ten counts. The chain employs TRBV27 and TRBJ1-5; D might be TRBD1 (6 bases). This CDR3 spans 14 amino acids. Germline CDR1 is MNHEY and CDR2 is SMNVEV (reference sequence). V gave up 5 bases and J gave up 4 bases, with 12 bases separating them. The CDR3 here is CASSPIRGNQPQHF. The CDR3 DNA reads TGTGCCAGCAGTCCAATAAGGGGGAATCAGCCCCAGCATTTT.

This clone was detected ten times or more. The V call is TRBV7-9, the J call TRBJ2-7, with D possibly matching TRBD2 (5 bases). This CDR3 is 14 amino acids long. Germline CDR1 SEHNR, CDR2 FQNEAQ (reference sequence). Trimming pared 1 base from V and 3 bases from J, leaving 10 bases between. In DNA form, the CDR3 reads TGTGCCAGCAGCTTAGAGAGCGGCAGCTACGAGCAGTACTTC. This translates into CASSLESGSYEQYF.

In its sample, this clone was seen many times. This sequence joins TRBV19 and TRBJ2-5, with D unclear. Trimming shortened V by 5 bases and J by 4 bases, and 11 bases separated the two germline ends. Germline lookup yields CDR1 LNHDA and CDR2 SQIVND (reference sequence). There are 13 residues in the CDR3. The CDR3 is CASSSLGRETQYF. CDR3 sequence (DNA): TGTGCCAGTAGTTCTTTAGGACGAGAGACCCAGTACTTC. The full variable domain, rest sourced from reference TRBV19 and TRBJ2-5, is DGGITQSPKYLFRKEGQNVTLSCEQNLNHDAMYWYRQDPGQGLRLIYYSQIVNDFQKGDIAEGYSVSREKKESFPLTVTSAQKNPTAFYLCASSSLGRETQYFGPGTRLLVL.

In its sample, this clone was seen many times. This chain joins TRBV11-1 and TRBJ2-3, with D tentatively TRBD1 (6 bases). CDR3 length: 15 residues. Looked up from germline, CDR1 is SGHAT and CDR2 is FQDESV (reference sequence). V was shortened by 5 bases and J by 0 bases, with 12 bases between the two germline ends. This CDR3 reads CASSLNGQSTDTQYF. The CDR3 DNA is TGTGCCAGCAGCCTAAACGGACAGAGCACAGATACGCAGTATTTT.

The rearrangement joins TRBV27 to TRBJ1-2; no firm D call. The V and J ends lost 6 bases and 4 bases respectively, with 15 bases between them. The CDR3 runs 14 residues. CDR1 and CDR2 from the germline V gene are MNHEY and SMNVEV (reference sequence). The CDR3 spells CASRHPQPTYGYTF. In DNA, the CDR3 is TGTGCCAGCAGACACCCCCAACCGACCTATGGCTACACCTTC.

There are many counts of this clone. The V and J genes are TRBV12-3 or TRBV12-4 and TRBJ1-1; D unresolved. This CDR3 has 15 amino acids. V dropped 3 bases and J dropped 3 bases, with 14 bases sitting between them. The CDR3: CASSFVPPGDTEAFF. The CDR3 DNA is TGTGCCAGCAGTTTCGTCCCACCTGGGGACACTGAAGCTTTCTTT.

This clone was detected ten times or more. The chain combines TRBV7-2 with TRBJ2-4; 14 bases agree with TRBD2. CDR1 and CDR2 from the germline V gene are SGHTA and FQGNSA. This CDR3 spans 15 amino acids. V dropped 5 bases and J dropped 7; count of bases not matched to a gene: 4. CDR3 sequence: CASSRLAGGGNIQYF. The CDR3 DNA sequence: TGTGCCAGCAGCCGACTAGCGGGAGGGGGGAACATTCAGTACTTC.

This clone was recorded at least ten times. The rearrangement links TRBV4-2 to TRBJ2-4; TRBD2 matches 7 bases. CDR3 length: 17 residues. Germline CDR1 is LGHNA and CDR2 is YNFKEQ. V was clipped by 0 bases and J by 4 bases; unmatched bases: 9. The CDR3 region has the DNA TGTGCCAGCAGCCAAGATCAGGGAGGGCCAAGGAAAAACATTCAGTACTTC. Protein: CASSQDQGGPRKNIQYF.

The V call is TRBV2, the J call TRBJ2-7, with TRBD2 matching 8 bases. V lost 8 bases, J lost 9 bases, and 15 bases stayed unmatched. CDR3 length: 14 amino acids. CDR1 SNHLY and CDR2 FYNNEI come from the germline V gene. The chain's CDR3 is CASREGMGSIVQYF. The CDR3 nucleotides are TGTGCCAGCCGGGAGGGGATGGGAAGTATCGTGCAGTACTTC. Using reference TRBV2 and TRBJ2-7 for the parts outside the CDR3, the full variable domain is EPEVTQTPSHQVTQMGQEVILRCVPISNHLYFYWYRQILGQKVEFLVSFYNNEISEKSEIFDDQFSVERPDGSNFTLKIRSTKLEDSAMYFCASREGMGSIVQYFGPGTRLTVT.

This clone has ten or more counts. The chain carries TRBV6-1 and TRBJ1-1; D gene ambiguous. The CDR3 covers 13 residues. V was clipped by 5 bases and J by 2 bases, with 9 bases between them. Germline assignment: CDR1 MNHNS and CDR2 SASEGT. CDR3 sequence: CASSLDGNTEAFF. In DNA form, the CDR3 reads TGTGCCAGCAGTCTGGACGGAAACACTGAAGCTTTCTTT.

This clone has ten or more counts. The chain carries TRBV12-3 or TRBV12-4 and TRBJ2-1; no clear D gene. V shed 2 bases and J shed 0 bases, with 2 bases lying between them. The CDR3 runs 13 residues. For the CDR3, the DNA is TGTGCCAGCAGTTTAAGCTCCTACAATGAGCAGTTCTTC. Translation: CASSLSSYNEQFF.

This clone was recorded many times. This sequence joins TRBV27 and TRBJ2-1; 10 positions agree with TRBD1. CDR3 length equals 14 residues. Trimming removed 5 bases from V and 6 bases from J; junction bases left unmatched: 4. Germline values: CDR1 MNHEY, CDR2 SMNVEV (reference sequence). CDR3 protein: CASSPRTGGNEQFF. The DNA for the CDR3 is TGTGCCAGCAGTCCGCGGACAGGGGGCAATGAGCAGTTCTTC.

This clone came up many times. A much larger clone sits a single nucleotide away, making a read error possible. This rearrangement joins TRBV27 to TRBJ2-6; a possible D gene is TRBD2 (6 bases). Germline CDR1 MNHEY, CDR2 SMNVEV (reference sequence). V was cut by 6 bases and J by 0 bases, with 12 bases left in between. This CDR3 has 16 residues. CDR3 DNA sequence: TGTGCCAGCAGACGGGGGACCCTCTCTGGGGCCAACGTCCTGACTTTC. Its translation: CASRRGTLSGANVLTF.

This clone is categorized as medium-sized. CDR3 sequence: CASSPGISYEQYF. The CDR3 bases are TGTGCCAGCAGCCCCGGGATCTCCTACGAGCAGTACTTC. The chain recombines TRBV12-3 or TRBV12-4 with TRBJ2-7, with D perhaps matching TRBD2 (5 bases). The V end lost 6 bases, the J end lost 0 bases, and 9 bases lay between the germline ends. There are 13 residues in the CDR3.

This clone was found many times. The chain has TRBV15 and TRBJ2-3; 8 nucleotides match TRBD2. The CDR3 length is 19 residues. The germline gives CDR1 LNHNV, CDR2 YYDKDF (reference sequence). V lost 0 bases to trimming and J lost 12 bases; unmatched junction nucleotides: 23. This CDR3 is CATSRDKPRVGREPIHQYF. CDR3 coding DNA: TGTGCCACCAGCAGAGATAAGCCCCGAGTCGGGAGGGAACCAATCCACCAGTATTTT.

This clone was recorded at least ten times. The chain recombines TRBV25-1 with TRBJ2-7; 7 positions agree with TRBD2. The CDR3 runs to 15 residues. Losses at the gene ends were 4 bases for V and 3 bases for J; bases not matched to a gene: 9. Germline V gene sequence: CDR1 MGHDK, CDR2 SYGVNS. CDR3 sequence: CASSGDLAVDYEQYF. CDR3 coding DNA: TGTGCCAGCAGTGGGGATCTAGCGGTCGACTACGAGCAGTACTTC.

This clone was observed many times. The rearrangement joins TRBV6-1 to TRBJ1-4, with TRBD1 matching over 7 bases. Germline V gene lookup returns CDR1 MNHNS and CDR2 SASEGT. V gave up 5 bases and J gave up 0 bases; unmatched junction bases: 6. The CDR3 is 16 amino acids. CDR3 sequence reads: CASSLLQGTTNEKLFF. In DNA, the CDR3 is TGTGCCAGCAGTCTTCTACAGGGGACAACTAATGAAAAACTGTTTTTT.

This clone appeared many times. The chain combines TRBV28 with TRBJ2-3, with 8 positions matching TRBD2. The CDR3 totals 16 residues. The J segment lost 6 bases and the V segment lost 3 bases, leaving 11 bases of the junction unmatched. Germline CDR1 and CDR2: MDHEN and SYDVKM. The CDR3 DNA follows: TGTGCCAGCAGTTTTCCGGCGGGAGGCGTAATGGATACGCAGTATTTT. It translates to CASSFPAGGVMDTQYF.

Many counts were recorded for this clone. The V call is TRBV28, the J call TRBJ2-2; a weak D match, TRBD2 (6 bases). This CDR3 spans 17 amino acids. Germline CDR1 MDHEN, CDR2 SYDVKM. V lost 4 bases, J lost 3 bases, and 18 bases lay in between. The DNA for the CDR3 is TGTGCCAGCAGTTCCGAAGGGCAGGGCGGGGACACCGGGGAGCTGTTTTTT. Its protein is CASSSEGQGGDTGELFF.

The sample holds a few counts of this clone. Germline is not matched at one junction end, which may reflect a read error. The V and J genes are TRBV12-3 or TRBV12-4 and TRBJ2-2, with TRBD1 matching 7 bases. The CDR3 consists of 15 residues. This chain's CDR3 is CASSKRDSNTVELFF. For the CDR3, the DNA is TGTGCCAGCAGCAAACGGGACAGTAACACCGTGGAGCTGTTCTTT.

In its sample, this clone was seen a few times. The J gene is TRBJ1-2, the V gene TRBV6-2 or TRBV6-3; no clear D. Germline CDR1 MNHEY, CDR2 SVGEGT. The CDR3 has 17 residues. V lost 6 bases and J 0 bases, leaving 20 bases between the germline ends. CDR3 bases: TGTGCCAGCAGCCCATCAAGGACTCTCCAGCCTAACTATGGCTACACCTTC. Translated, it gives CASSPSRTLQPNYGYTF.

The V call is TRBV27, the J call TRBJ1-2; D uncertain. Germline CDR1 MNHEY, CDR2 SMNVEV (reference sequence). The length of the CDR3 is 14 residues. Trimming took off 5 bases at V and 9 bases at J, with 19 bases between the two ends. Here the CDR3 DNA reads TGTGCCAGCAGTGCGGACGGAGGCGCCAGCTGCTACACCTTC. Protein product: CASSADGGASCYTF.